Each of the 10 T cell receptor beta chains below was sequenced from the same sample in a study of PD-L1 blockade in urothelial cancer. Some clones are missing from TCRdb's copy, which holds only in-frame ones; the method was immunoSEQ multiplex PCR. The table lists about 88,000 clones, more than 90% of them singletons. The input for sequencing was PBMCs, taken around atezolizumab (anti-PD-L1) treatment. These receptors were obtained from a man aged 60 to 75 with urothelial cancer.

The gene calls are TRBV7-2 and TRBJ2-3; no firm D call. There are 14 residues in the CDR3. Germline V lookup: CDR1 SGHTA, CDR2 FQGNSA. V shed 8 bases and J shed 7 bases, with 19 bases lying between them. This CDR3 is CASSPGLTTYTQYF. The CDR3 DNA is TGTGCCAGCTCCCCCGGTTTAACTACCTATACGCAGTATTTT.

V gene TRBV15 combines with J gene TRBJ1-1, with 7 bases fitting TRBD1. V trimming: 5 bases; J trimming: 1 base; junction bases outside the gene matches: 4. CDR1 and CDR2 (germline): LNHNV, YYDKDF (reference sequence). CDR3 size: 14 residues. CDR3 sequence (DNA): TGTGCCACCAGCCGATACAGGGGGAACACTGAAGCTTTCTTT. Its translation is CATSRYRGNTEAFF. The full variable domain, rest sourced from reference TRBV15 and TRBJ1-1, is DAMVIQNPRYQVTQFGKPVTLSCSQTLNHNVMYWYQQKSSQAPKLLFHYYDKDFNNEADTPDNFQSRRPNTSFCFLDIRSPGLGDTAMYLCATSRYRGNTEAFFGQGTRLTVV.

This clone was detected only once. The chain joins TRBV30 to TRBJ2-3; D possibly corresponds to TRBD1 (6 bases). V lost 2 bases and J lost 4, with 13 bases in between. The CDR3 runs 14 residues. Germline CDR1 is GTSNPN and CDR2 is SVGIG (reference sequence). CDR3 sequence (DNA): TGTGCCTGGAGTTCAGGGGCCCGGGCAGATACGCAGTATTTT. Translated: CAWSSGARADTQYF.

The chain links TRBV7-8 to TRBJ2-1, with 14 bases lining up with TRBD2. Trimming took 4 bases from V and 7 from J; bases not matched to a gene: 12. The CDR3 is 18 amino acids. The germline gives CDR1 SGHVS, CDR2 FQNEAQ. CDR3 amino acids: CASSSGTSGGPRGNEQFF. The CDR3 bases are TGTGCCAGCAGCTCGGGGACTAGCGGGGGCCCTAGGGGGAATGAGCAGTTCTTC.

The chain couples TRBV19 to TRBJ1-5; no reliable D call. The germline V and J ends were trimmed by 3 bases and 4 bases, with 7 bases remaining between them. CDR1 and CDR2 (germline): LNHDA, SQIVND (reference sequence). CDR3 length: 13 residues. The CDR3 DNA is TGTGCCAGTAGTATGGACTGGAATCAGCCCCAGCATTTT. This codes for CASSMDWNQPQHF.

The CDR3: CASSYARSGRNTIYF. CDR3 coding DNA: TGTGCCAGCAGTTACGCCCGGAGCGGGAGAAACACCATATATTTT. The V and J genes are TRBV6-6 and TRBJ1-3; unclear D gene. Germline CDR1 reads MNHNY; CDR2 reads SVGAGI (reference sequence). V was cut by 2 bases and J by 5 bases, with 13 bases left in between. This CDR3 has 15 residues.

The CDR3: CASHRDGITKFNEQFF. DNA of the CDR3: TGTGCCTCCCATCGGGATGGGATCACCAAATTCAATGAGCAGTTCTTC. The chain employs TRBV5-6 and TRBJ2-1, with D possibly TRBD2 on 5 matching bases. Germline lookup yields CDR1 SGHDT and CDR2 YYEEEE. V lost 10 bases and J 6 bases, leaving 26 bases between the germline ends. The CDR3 covers 16 residues.

V and J are TRBV4-2 and TRBJ1-5; TRBD1 is a possible D gene (5 bases). The CDR3 runs to 17 residues. The germline V gene has CDR1 LGHNA and CDR2 YNFKEQ. Trimming took off 0 bases at V and 0 bases at J, with 12 bases between the two ends. CDR3 residues: CASSQDSTEYSNQPQHF. In nucleotides, the CDR3 is TGTGCCAGCAGCCAAGATTCGACAGAGTATAGCAATCAGCCCCAGCATTTT.

Details on this clone: One junction end disagrees with the germline gene, perhaps due to a read error. The J gene is TRBJ2-5, the V gene TRBV7-2; 7 nucleotides align to TRBD2. The CDR3 length is 14 residues. Germline values: CDR1 SGHTA, CDR2 FQGNSA. CDR3 DNA sequence: TGTGCCAGCAGCCCCGGGACTACCCAAAAGACCCAGTACTTC. Translated, it gives CASSPGTTQKTQYF.

CDR3 DNA: TGTGCCAGCAGCTTATACCGGGACTCGAACTATGGCTACACCTTC. Translated, it gives CASSLYRDSNYGYTF. V gene TRBV7-2 combines with J gene TRBJ1-2; possible D gene TRBD1, 5 bases. The V gene's germline CDR1 is SGHTA and CDR2 FQGNSA. V was cut by 2 bases and J by 2 bases, with 12 bases left in between. The CDR3 runs 15 residues.